The clone carrying this T cell receptor (beta chain) was counted ten times or more. Because the library targeted alpha chains, this beta chain is an off-target read whose size means little. These data belong to a study of spatial heterogeneity in lung cancer. Trimming stripped 1 base from V and 9 bases from J, with 16 bases between. This CDR3 spans 15 amino acids. In germline, CDR1 is SGHVS, CDR2 FNYEAQ. One entry per CDR3 protein, called by TCRdb with MiXCR from the 5' RACE reads. There are about 13,000 distinct CDR3 sequences in the sample; approximately 4.8% occur only once, and around a third lies in the top ten. Time point described: sample taken at primary tumor resection. Whole RNA, isolated from tumor, nontumor lung or frozen PBMC, was sequenced without prior sorting. A total of over 70 untreated early-stage non-small cell lung cancer patients served as donors.

The receptor's source is a human donor with early-stage non-small cell lung cancer. Material: lung tumor tissue, obtained at surgery. The chain has TRBV7-6 and TRBJ2-1; D gene unclear. CDR3: CASSLDALGLSEQFF. CDR3 DNA: TGTGCCAGCAGCTTAGACGCCCTCGGGTTGAGTGAGCAGTTCTTC.